This T cell receptor (beta chain) appears in the sequencing data of a study of cytomegalovirus exposure and HLA in healthy donors. PCR primers comprised 60 Vbeta and 13 Jbeta primers. TCRdb keeps only in-frame clones here, not all; method: immunoSEQ multiplex PCR. The table records under 110,000 clones, roughly 71% of them present only once. As regards this clone: What it recognizes is unknown.

Overall study results and limits: Many donors carried some public TCRs, although rarity characterized most TCR sequences. The HLA-A and HLA-B alleles of most subjects were reportedly predicted accurately from TCR beta sequences. The classifier was said to identify cytomegalovirus status with high specificity and sensitivity.

CDR3 length: 13 amino acids. The ends were cut back, 5 bases at V and 1 base at J, with 8 bases in the middle. Germline CDR1 and CDR2: SGHVS and FQNEAQ. This TCR came from a man between 50 and 59 years old in good health and CMV-seronegative. The V call is TRBV7-8, the J call TRBJ1-1; the D gene is possibly TRBD1 (5 bases). Material for sequencing was PBMCs. Here the CDR3 DNA reads TGTGCCAGCAGCGGGGGGGGGAACACTGAAGCTTTCTTT. It yields the protein CASSGGGNTEAFF.